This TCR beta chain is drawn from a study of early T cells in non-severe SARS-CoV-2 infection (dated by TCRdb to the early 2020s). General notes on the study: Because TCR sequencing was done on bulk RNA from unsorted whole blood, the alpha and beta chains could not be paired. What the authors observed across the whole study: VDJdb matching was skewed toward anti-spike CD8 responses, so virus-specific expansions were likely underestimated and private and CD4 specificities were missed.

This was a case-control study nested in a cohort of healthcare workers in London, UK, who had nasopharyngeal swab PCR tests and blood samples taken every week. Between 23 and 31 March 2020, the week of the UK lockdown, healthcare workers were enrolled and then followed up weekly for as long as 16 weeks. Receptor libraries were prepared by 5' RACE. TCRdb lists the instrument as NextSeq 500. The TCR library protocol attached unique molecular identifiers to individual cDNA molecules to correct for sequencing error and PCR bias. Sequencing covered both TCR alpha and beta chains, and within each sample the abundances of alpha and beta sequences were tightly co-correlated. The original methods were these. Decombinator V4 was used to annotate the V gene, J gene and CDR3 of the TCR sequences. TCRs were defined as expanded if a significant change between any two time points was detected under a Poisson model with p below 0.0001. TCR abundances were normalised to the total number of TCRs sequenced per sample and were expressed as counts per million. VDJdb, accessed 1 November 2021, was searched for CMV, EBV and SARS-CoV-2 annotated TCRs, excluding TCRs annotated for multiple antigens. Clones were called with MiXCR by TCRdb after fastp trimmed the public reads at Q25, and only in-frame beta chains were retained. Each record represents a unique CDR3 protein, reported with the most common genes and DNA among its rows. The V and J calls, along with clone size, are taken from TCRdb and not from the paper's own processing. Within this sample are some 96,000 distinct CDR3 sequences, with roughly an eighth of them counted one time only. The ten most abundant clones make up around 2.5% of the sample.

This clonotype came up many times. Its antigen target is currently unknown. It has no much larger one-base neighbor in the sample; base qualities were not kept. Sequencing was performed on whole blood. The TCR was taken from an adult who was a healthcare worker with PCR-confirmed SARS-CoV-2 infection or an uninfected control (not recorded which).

Read as DNA, the sequence is TGTGCCACCAGTGATTCCAAACGACTAGCAGCGGGCACAGATACGCAGTATTTT. Its translation reads: CATSDSKRLAAGTDTQYF. This receptor chain uses TRBV24-1 and TRBJ2-3; TRBD2 agrees with 7 junctional bases. The CDR3 holds 18 amino acids from the cysteine to the phenylalanine. Just CDR3 DNA is preserved here, 54 bases in frame from base 1. CDR1 and CDR2, per the germline V gene, are KGHDR and SFDVKD. Compared with germline, V lacks 2 bases and J lacks 1 base; bases without a gene match: 11.